The rows below give T cell receptor beta chains drawn from one sample of a study of T cell changes during pregnancy in multiple sclerosis. The repertoire was sequenced with immunoSEQ multiplex PCR; TCRdb's copy has only in-frame clones and lacks some. Among about 39,000 clones listed, around four fifths were seen once. The specimen was CD4+ T cells from peripheral blood mononuclear cells, collected before pregnancy. The receptors stem from a female donor with multiple sclerosis, enrolled in a pregnancy study. Both conserved end residues are part of each CDR3. A D gene is named only where the DNA matches it firmly. Only part of the rows carry a size: once, few, many, or a class if the clone is expanded.

j_gene | v_gene | abundance | d_gene | CDR3aa | CDR3nt
TRBJ2-3 | TRBV13 | once | TRBD2 | CASSRTGASGGGGTDTQYF | TGTGCCAGCAGCCGAACGGGGGCTAGCGGGGGGGGAGGCACAGATACGCAGTATTTT
TRBJ1-2 | TRBV7-2 | once | NA | CASSLARIYGYTF | TGTGCCAGCAGCTTAGCCAGGATCTATGGCTACACCTTC
TRBJ2-7 | TRBV6-5 | NA | TRBD1 | CASSSGQGISYEQYF | TGTGCCAGCAGTTCCGGACAGGGGATTTCCTACGAGCAGTACTTC
TRBJ2-1 | TRBV7-2 | NA | NA | CASSLGGGNEQFF | TGTGCCAGCAGCTTGGGGGGAGGAAATGAGCAGTTCTTC
TRBJ2-6 | TRBV4-2 | NA | NA | CASSQDWANSGANVLTF | TGTGCCAGCAGCCAAGATTGGGCCAACTCTGGGGCCAACGTCCTGACTTTC
TRBJ2-7 | TRBV30 | NA | NA | CAWSPTPGVGVPSYEQYF | TGTGCCTGGAGCCCAACCCCCGGGGTGGGAGTCCCCTCCTACGAGCAGTACTTC
TRBJ2-1 | TRBV7-2 | once | NA | CASSKKTGRNEQFF | TGTGCCAGCAGCAAAAAAACAGGGAGAAATGAGCAGTTCTTC
TRBJ2-3 | TRBV2 | NA | TRBD1 | CASSSDRGSFTQYF | TGTGCCAGCAGCTCGGACAGGGGGAGTTTTACGCAGTATTTT
TRBJ1-5 | TRBV5-6 | NA | NA | CASSFYLGVGDQPQHF | TGTGCCAGCAGCTTTTATTTAGGGGTTGGTGATCAGCCCCAGCATTTT
TRBJ2-3 | TRBV6-5 | once | NA | CASSYSTGIPDTQYF | TGTGCCAGCAGTTACTCGACGGGGATTCCAGATACGCAGTATTTT
TRBJ2-7 | TRBV6-5 | NA | TRBD1 | CASNPDRGGYEQYF | TGTGCCAGCAACCCGGACAGGGGCGGGTACGAGCAGTACTTC
TRBJ1-1 | TRBV5-6 | NA | NA | CASSLVPSEAFF | TGTGCCAGCAGCTTGGTTCCCTCCGAAGCTTTCTTT
TRBJ1-3 | TRBV5-4 | NA | NA | CASSSWGGSDGNTIYF | TGTGCCAGCAGCTCCTGGGGGGGGTCGGATGGAAACACCATATATTTT
TRBJ1-6 | TRBV18 | NA | NA | CASSPRGSASPLHF | TGTGCCAGCTCACCTAGGGGAAGTGCTTCACCCCTCCACTTT
TRBJ1-1 | TRBV5-1 | NA | NA | CASSLVGGLGDTEAFF | TGCGCCAGCAGTCTTGTTGGGGGCCTGGGGGACACTGAAGCTTTCTTT
TRBJ1-3 | TRBV5-6 | NA | NA | CASSLEGDVSGNTIYF | TGTGCCAGCAGCTTGGAAGGGGATGTCTCTGGAAACACCATATATTTT
TRBJ2-7 | TRBV2 | NA | TRBD1 | CASSEGGTGTYEQYF | TGTGCCAGCAGTGAAGGGGGGACAGGGACCTACGAGCAGTACTTC
TRBJ2-7 | TRBV7-9 | NA | NA | CASSLSDNSYEQYF | TGTGCCAGCAGCTTATCGGACAACTCCTACGAGCAGTACTTC
TRBJ2-7 | TRBV6-1 | NA | TRBD2 | CASWTSGPYEQYF | TGTGCCAGTTGGACTAGCGGGCCCTACGAGCAGTACTTC
TRBJ2-3 | TRBV9 | NA | NA | CASSVTDLQGVTQYF | TGTGCCAGCAGCGTAACCGATTTACAGGGAGTTACGCAGTATTTT
TRBJ2-4 | TRBV11-3 | NA | NA | CASSLGGLTQNIQYF | TGTGCCAGCAGCTTAGGAGGTTTAACTCAAAACATTCAGTACTTC
TRBJ1-5 | TRBV19 | NA | NA | CASSIMGGGGNQPQHF | TGTGCCAGTAGTATTATGGGGGGTGGTGGCAATCAGCCCCAGCATTTT
TRBJ1-2 | TRBV6-5 | NA | NA | CASSYSQRLPPYGYTF | TGTGCCAGCAGTTACTCTCAGAGACTACCTCCCTATGGCTACACCTTC
TRBJ1-2 | TRBV6-1 | NA | NA | CASSEKGDRGSYTF | TGTGCCAGCAGTGAGAAGGGAGACCGCGGGAGCTACACCTTC
TRBJ2-1 | TRBV11-2 | NA | NA | CASSLGAVNEQFF | TGTGCCAGCAGCTTAGGAGCGGTTAATGAGCAGTTCTTC
TRBJ2-2 | TRBV10-2 | NA | NA | CASSELRGIQGGTGELFF | TGCGCCAGCAGTGAGTTAAGGGGTATTCAGGGAGGCACCGGGGAGCTGTTTTTT
TRBJ1-2 | TRBV15 | once | NA | CATSTGYGYTF | TGTGCCACCAGCACAGGCTATGGCTACACCTTC
TRBJ2-7 | TRBV7-3 | NA | NA | CASSLLYEQYF | TGTGCCAGCAGCTTACTTTACGAGCAGTACTTC
TRBJ1-1 | TRBV5-1 | NA | TRBD1 | CASKLGQDNTEAFF | TGCGCCAGCAAGCTGGGACAGGACAACACTGAAGCTTTCTTT
TRBJ2-6 | TRBV18 | NA | NA | CASSLTPSTGPGANVLTF | TGTGCCAGCTCACTCACCCCCTCGACAGGCCCTGGGGCCAACGTCCTGACTTTC
TRBJ1-2 | TRBV6-1 | NA | TRBD1 | CASSEMTGPNYGYTF | TGTGCCAGCAGTGAGATGACAGGGCCCAACTATGGCTACACCTTC
TRBJ1-2 | TRBV5-1 | NA | NA | CASNPSVAAYGYTF | TGCGCCAGCAACCCCTCGGTAGCCGCTTATGGCTACACCTTC
TRBJ2-6 | TRBV11-1 | NA | NA | CASSLTTGSGANVLTF | TGTGCCAGCAGCTTGACGACAGGATCTGGGGCCAACGTCCTGACTTTC
TRBJ1-2 | TRBV19 | NA | NA | CASKGADMSDLSYGYTF | TGTGCCAGTAAAGGCGCGGACATGTCTGACCTTTCGTATGGCTACACCTTC
TRBJ1-1 | TRBV2 | few | NA | CAGTPMDRLNTEAFF | TGTGCCGGTACACCTATGGACAGATTAAACACTGAAGCTTTCTTT
TRBJ2-1 | TRBV12-5 | NA | NA | CASGLGAGTAIDEQFF | TGTGCTAGTGGTTTGGGCGCCGGGACTGCCATAGATGAGCAGTTCTTC
TRBJ2-5 | TRBV5-1 | NA | NA | CASSLVGGEETQYF | TGCGCCAGCAGCTTGGTCGGCGGAGAAGAGACCCAGTACTTC
TRBJ2-6 | TRBV5-6 | NA | TRBD1 | CASSLGQGYPGANVLTF | TGTGCCAGCAGCTTGGGACAGGGCTACCCTGGGGCCAACGTCCTGACTTTC
TRBJ1-2 | TRBV5-1 | few | TRBD1 | CASRTGGNSNYGYTF | TGCGCCAGCAGGACAGGGGGTAACTCTAACTATGGCTACACCTTC
TRBJ2-2 | TRBV10-3 | NA | NA | CAISGLAGELFF | TGTGCCATCAGTGGACTAGCCGGGGAGCTGTTTTTT
TRBJ1-1 | TRBV20-1 | NA | NA | CSAGQNTEAFF | TGCAGTGCGGGCCAGAACACTGAAGCTTTCTTT
TRBJ2-4 | TRBV7-9 | NA | TRBD1 | CASSSRLGQGAGENIQYF | TGTGCCAGCAGCTCGCGTCTAGGACAGGGGGCTGGAGAAAACATTCAGTACTTC
TRBJ1-2 | TRBV6-5 | NA | TRBD1 | CASSYAVTGGGYGYTF | TGTGCCAGCAGTTACGCCGTGACAGGGGGGGGCTATGGCTACACCTTC
TRBJ2-3 | TRBV7-3 | NA | NA | CASSPPGLSDTQYF | TGTGCCAGCAGCCCCCCTGGACTATCCGATACGCAGTATTTT
TRBJ2-2 | TRBV2 | NA | NA | CASSADGANTGELFF | TGTGCCAGCAGTGCTGACGGAGCGAACACCGGGGAGCTGTTTTTT
TRBJ2-1 | TRBV7-9 | once | TRBD2 | CASSSGLAGGTYNEQFF | TGTGCCAGCAGCTCGGGACTAGCGGGGGGGACCTACAATGAGCAGTTCTTC
TRBJ2-1 | TRBV7-9 | NA | NA | CASSGGDRDSYNEQFF | TGTGCCAGCAGTGGCGGGGACAGAGACTCCTACAATGAGCAGTTCTTC
TRBJ2-2 | TRBV2 | NA | TRBD1 | CASRDRETGELFF | TGTGCCAGCCGGGACAGGGAGACCGGGGAGCTGTTTTTT
TRBJ1-4 | TRBV9 | NA | TRBD1 | CASSFSQGADEKLFF | TGTGCCAGCAGCTTCTCACAGGGGGCGGATGAAAAACTGTTTTTT